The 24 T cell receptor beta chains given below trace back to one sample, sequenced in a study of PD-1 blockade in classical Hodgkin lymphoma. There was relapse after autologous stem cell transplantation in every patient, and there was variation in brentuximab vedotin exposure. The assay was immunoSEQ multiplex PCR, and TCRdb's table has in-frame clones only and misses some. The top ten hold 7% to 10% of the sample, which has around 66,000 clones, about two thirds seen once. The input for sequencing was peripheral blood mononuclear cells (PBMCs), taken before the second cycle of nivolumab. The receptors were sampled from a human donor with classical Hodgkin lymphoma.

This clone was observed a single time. The CDR3 DNA reads as TGTGCCAGCAGAGAACTAGAATACGAGCAGTACTTC. It encodes CASRELEYEQYF. The chain has TRBV2 and TRBJ2-7, with a weak D call TRBD2 (5 bases). The CDR3 is 12 amino acids. Germline V gene sequence: CDR1 SNHLY, CDR2 FYNNEI. Between the trimmed V and J ends, which lost 6 bases and 4 bases, there was a span of 10 bases.

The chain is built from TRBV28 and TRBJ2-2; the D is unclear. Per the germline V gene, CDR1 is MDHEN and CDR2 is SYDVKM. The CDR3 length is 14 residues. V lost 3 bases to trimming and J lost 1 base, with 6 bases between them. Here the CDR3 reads CASSLTGNTGELFF. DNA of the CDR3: TGTGCCAGCAGTTTGACTGGGAACACCGGGGAGCTGTTTTTT.

CDR3 amino acids: CASSSMSSYNEQFF. Written as DNA, the CDR3 is TGTGCCAGCAGTTCCATGAGCTCCTACAATGAGCAGTTCTTC. The chain uses TRBV11-2 and TRBJ2-1; D is ambiguous. Trimming removed 6 bases at V and 0 bases at J, with 9 bases between. Germline V gene sequence: CDR1 SGHAT, CDR2 FQNNGV. The CDR3 sequence is 14 residues long.

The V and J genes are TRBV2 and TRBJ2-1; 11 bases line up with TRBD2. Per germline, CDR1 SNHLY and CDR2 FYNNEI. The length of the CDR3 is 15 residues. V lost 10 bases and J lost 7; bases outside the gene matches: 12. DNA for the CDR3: TGTGCCACCACGCTGGGACTAGCGGTTGGGAATGAGCAGTTCTTC. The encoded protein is CATTLGLAVGNEQFF.

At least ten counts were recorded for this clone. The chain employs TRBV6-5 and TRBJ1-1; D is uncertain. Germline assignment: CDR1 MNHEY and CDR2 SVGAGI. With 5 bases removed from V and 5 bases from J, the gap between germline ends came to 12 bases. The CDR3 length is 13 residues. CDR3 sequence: CASSLVMGTEAFF. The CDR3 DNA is TGTGCCAGCAGTCTAGTGATGGGGACTGAAGCTTTCTTT.

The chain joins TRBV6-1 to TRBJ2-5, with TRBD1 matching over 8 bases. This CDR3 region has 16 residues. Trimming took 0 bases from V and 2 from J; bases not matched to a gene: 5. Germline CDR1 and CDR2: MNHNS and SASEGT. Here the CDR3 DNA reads TGTGCCAGCAGTGAAGCAGGACAGGGCTTACAAGAGACCCAGTACTTC. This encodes CASSEAGQGLQETQYF.

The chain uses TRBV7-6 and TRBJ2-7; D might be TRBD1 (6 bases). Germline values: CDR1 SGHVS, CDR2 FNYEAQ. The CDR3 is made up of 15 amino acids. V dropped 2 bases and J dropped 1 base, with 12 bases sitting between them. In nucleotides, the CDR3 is TGTGCCAGCAGCTTACAGGGGACAAATTCCTACGAGCAGTACTTC. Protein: CASSLQGTNSYEQYF.

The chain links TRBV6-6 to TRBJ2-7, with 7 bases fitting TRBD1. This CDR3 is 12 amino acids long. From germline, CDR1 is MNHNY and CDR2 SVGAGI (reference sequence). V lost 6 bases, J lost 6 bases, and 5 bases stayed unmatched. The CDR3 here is CASSKPGGEQYF. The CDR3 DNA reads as TGTGCCAGCAGCAAACCAGGGGGCGAGCAGTACTTC.

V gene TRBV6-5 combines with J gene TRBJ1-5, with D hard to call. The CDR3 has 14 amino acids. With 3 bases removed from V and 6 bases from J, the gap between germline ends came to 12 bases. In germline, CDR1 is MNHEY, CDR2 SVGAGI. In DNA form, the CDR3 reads TGTGCCAGCAGTTATCGATCACCTGGTCAGCCCCAGCATTTT. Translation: CASSYRSPGQPQHF.

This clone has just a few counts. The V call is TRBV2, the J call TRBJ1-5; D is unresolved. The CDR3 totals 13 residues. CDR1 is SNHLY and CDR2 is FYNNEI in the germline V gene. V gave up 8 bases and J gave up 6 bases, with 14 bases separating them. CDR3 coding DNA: TGTGCCAGCCAAAAACCTGGCGGTCAGCCCCAGCATTTT. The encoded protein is CASQKPGGQPQHF.

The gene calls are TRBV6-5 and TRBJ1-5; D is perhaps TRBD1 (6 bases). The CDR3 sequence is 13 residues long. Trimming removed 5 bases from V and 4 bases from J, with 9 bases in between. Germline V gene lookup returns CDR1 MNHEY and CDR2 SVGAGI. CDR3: CASSEGGNQPQHF. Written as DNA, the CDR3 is TGTGCCAGCAGTGAGGGGGGGAATCAGCCCCAGCATTTT.

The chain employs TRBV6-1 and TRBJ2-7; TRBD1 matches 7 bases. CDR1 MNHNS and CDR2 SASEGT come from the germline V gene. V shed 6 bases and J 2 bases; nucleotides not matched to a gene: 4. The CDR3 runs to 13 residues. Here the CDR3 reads CASSSGGPYEQYF. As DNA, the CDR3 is TGTGCCAGCAGCTCAGGGGGACCCTACGAGCAGTACTTC.

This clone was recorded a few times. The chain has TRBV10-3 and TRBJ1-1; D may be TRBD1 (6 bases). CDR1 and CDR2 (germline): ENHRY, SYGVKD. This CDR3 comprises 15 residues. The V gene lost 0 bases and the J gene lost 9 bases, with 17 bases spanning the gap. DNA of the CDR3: TGTGCCATCAGTGAGTCGGGCAGGGGAGTGCGCCAAGCTTTCTTT. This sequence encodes CAISESGRGVRQAFF.

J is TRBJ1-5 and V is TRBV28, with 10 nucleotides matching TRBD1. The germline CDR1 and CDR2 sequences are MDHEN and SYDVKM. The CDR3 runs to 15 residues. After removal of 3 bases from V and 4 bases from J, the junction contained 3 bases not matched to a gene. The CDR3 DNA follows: TGTGCCAGCAGTTTTGGGACAGGGGTGAATCAGCCCCAGCATTTT. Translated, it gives CASSFGTGVNQPQHF.

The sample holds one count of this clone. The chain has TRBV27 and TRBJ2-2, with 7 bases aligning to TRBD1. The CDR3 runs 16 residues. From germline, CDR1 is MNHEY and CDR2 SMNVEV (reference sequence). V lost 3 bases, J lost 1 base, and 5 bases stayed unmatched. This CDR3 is CASSFIRTGNTGELFF. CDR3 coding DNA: TGTGCCAGCAGTTTTATAAGGACAGGGAACACCGGGGAGCTGTTTTTT.

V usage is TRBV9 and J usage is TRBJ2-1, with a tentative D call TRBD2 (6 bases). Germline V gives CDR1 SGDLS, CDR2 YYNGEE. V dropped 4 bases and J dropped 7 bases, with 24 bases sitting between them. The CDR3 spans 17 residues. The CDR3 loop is CASSSVGGRRSANEQFF. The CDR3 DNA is TGTGCCAGCAGCTCCGTGGGGGGTCGCCGATCAGCTAATGAGCAGTTCTTC.

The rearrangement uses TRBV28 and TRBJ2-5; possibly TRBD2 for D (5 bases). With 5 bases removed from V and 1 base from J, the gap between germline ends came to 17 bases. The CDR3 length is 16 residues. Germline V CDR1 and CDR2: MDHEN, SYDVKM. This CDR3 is CASSNTPPRGQETQYF. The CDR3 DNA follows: TGTGCCAGCAGTAATACCCCCCCTCGGGGCCAAGAGACCCAGTACTTC.

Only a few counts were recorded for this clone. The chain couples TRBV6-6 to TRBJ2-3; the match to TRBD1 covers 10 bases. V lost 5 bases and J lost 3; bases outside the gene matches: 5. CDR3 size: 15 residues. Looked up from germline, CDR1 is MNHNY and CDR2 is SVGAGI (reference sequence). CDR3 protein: CASSTGTGDTDTQYF. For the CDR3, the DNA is TGTGCCAGCAGTACCGGGACAGGGGATACAGATACGCAGTATTTT.

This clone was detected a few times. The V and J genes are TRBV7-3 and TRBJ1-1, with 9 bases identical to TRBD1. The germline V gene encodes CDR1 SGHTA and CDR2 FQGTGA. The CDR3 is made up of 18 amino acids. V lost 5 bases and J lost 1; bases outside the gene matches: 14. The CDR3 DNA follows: TGTGCCAGCAGCCCGCTCCCGGGACAGGGACGTAAGAACACTGAAGCTTTCTTT. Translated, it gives CASSPLPGQGRKNTEAFF. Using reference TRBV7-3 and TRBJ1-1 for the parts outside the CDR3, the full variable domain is GAGVSQTPSNKVTEKGKYVELRCDPISGHTALYWYRQSLGQGPEFLIYFQGTGAADDSGLPNDRFFAVRPEGSVSTLKIQRTERGDSAVYLCASSPLPGQGRKNTEAFFGQGTRLTVV.

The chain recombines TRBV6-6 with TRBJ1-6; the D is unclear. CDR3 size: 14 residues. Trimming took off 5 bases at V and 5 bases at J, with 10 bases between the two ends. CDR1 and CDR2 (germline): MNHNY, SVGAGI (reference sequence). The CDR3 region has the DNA TGTGCCAGCAGTGCTCCGGAAGATAATTCACCCCTCCACTTT. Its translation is CASSAPEDNSPLHF.

The CDR3 reads CASSLTNTFSGNTIYF. The CDR3 region has the DNA TGTGCCAGCAGCTTGACCAACACCTTTTCTGGAAACACCATATATTTT. The V and J genes are TRBV5-6 and TRBJ1-3; D not certain. The germline V and J ends were trimmed by 1 base and 1 base, with 12 bases remaining between them. Germline assignment: CDR1 SGHDT and CDR2 YYEEEE. The CDR3 runs 16 residues. Using reference TRBV5-6 and TRBJ1-3 for the parts outside the CDR3, the full variable domain is DAGVTQSPTHLIKTRGQQVTLRCSPKSGHDTVSWYQQALGQGPQFIFQYYEEEERQRGNFPDRFSGHQFPNYSSELNVNALLLGDSALYLCASSLTNTFSGNTIYFGEGSWLTVV.

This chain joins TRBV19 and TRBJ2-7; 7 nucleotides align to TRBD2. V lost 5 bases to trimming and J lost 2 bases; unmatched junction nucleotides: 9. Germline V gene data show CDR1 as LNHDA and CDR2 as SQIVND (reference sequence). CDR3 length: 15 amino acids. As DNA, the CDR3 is TGTGCCAGTAGTCCAACGTGGGGAGGGACCTACGAGCAGTACTTC. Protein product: CASSPTWGGTYEQYF.

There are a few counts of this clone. The CDR3 reads CASSLDSLAADEQFF. The CDR3 region has the DNA TGCGCCAGCAGCTTGGATTCACTAGCGGCAGATGAGCAGTTCTTC. The chain joins TRBV5-1 to TRBJ2-1; 8 nucleotides line up with TRBD2. Germline assignment: CDR1 SGHRS and CDR2 YFSETQ. Unmatched junction bases numbered 7, after V lost 0 bases and J lost 8 bases. The CDR3 covers 15 residues.

CDR3 DNA: TGTGCCAGCAGCTCGGGGGGGACTTACAATGAGCAGTTCTTC. Protein product: CASSSGGTYNEQFF. The J gene is TRBJ2-1, the V gene TRBV7-2; the match to TRBD2 covers 8 bases. The CDR3 consists of 14 residues. The germline V gene has CDR1 SGHTA and CDR2 FQGNSA. The V segment lost 4 bases and the J segment 4 bases; nucleotides outside the gene matches: 3.